The next 27 T cell receptor beta chains were all read from a single sample in a study of blood T cells in healthy people across ages. Through a sample-barcoded 5' primer and a J-beta primer mix, a second PCR was run for roughly 6 to 12 cycles. TCRdb recomputed calls from the 5' RACE reads with MiXCR, one row per CDR3 protein. The data show roughly 800,000 distinct CDR3 sequences, roughly 24% seen once. These data also formed part of another study, on T cells of mothers and their children.

Specimen: blood. The receptors were sampled from a boy between 10 and 17 years old in good health.

This rearrangement joins TRBV2 to TRBJ2-5, with 12 bases matching TRBD1. The end of the DNA aligns better with TRBJ2-1, so the J call may be wrong. CDR1 and CDR2 from the germline V gene are SNHLY and FYNNEI. This CDR3 region has 14 residues. The CDR3 DNA is TGTGCCAGCAGACCGGGACAGGGGGCTGATGAGCAGTTCTTC. It codes for CASRPGQGADEQFF.

This clonotype has just one count. J is TRBJ2-7 and V is TRBV29-1, with TRBD2 as a possible D gene (7 bases). The CDR3 runs to 12 residues. V was trimmed by 6 bases and J by 7 bases, leaving 16 bases between them. From germline, CDR1 is SQVTM and CDR2 ANQGSEA. CDR3 nucleotides: TGCAGCGTGAGGGGGGGGCCCACGGAGCAGTACTTC. Protein: CSVRGGPTEQYF.

The V gene is TRBV12-3 or TRBV12-4, the J gene TRBJ2-7; D perhaps matches TRBD2 (6 bases). This CDR3 contains 16 residues. V lost 5 bases to trimming and J lost 2 bases, with 19 bases between them. CDR3 in amino acids: CASSPGDGDRPYEQYF. The CDR3 nucleotides read TGTGCCAGCAGTCCGGGAGATGGGGACCGACCCTACGAGCAGTACTTC.

This clonotype was counted between two and nine times. The chain links TRBV30 to TRBJ1-1; D uncertain. The CDR3 extends over 14 amino acids. V gave up 0 bases and J gave up 4 bases, with 12 bases separating them. Germline V CDR1 and CDR2: GTSNPN, SVGIG (reference sequence). CDR3 loop: CAWSVKLGTTEAFF. The CDR3 coding sequence is TGTGCCTGGAGTGTAAAGTTGGGTACCACTGAAGCTTTCTTT.

This clonotype was counted between two and nine times. The chain is built from TRBV28 and TRBJ2-1; TRBD2 matches at 8 bases. CDR1 and CDR2 from the germline V gene are MDHEN and SYDVKM. Trimming cost V 2 bases and J 5 bases; bases outside gene matches: 5. This CDR3 has 15 amino acids. CDR3: CASSLPAGAHNEQFF. The CDR3 coding sequence is TGTGCCAGCAGTTTACCAGCGGGGGCCCACAATGAGCAGTTCTTC.

The chain recombines TRBV6-1 with TRBJ2-3; 13 bases agree with TRBD2. The germline V gene encodes CDR1 MNHNS and CDR2 SASEGT. V gave up 6 bases and J gave up 2 bases; unmatched junction bases: 11. The CDR3 length is 18 residues. The CDR3 bases are TGTGCCAGCAGCTTTCACGGACTAGCGGGGGCTTCCACAGATACGCAGTATTTT. It yields the protein CASSFHGLAGASTDTQYF.

This rearrangement joins TRBV3-1 to TRBJ1-1; maybe TRBD1 (5 bases). The germline CDR1 and CDR2 sequences are LGHDT and YNNKEL (reference sequence). V lost 0 bases and J 7 bases, leaving 15 bases between the germline ends. The CDR3 is made up of 15 amino acids. The CDR3 loop is CASSQDPLGTSEAFF. The CDR3 DNA reads as TGTGCCAGCAGCCAAGATCCTCTGGGGACCAGTGAAGCTTTCTTT.

The chain carries TRBV19 and TRBJ2-5; D possibly corresponds to TRBD2 (6 bases). CDR1 LNHDA and CDR2 SQIVND come from the germline V gene (reference sequence). V was cut by 5 bases and J by 2 bases, with 12 bases left in between. The CDR3 totals 14 residues. The DNA of the CDR3 is TGTGCCAGTAGTGCTCGGACTAAGCAAGAGACCCAGTACTTC. Protein: CASSARTKQETQYF. Supplemented by reference TRBV19 and TRBJ2-5, the full variable domain reads DGGITQSPKYLFRKEGQNVTLSCEQNLNHDAMYWYRQDPGQGLRLIYYSQIVNDFQKGDIAEGYSVSREKKESFPLTVTSAQKNPTAFYLCASSARTKQETQYFGPGTRLLVL.

The V and J genes are TRBV9 and TRBJ2-3, with D tentatively TRBD1 or TRBD2 (5 bases each). This CDR3 has 14 residues. Trimming removed 3 bases from V and 3 bases from J, with 11 bases in between. Germline V CDR1 and CDR2: SGDLS, YYNGEE. The CDR3 DNA sequence: TGTGCCAGCAGCGCTCCCGGGGCAACAGATACGCAGTATTTT. It codes for CASSAPGATDTQYF.

For the CDR3, the DNA is TGTGCCATCAGCCAACCACTAGCGGGGAATAAAGTTGATACGCAGTATTTT. Translated: CAISQPLAGNKVDTQYF. The chain combines TRBV10-3 with TRBJ2-3, with 10 nucleotides matching TRBD2. Germline CDR1 and CDR2: ENHRY and SYGVKD. V was pared by 6 bases and J by 6 bases, with 15 bases of the junction left unmatched. This CDR3 comprises 17 residues.

In this sample, this clonotype turned up once. The chain carries TRBV7-6 and TRBJ2-5; D may be TRBD1 (5 bases). The tail of the sequence fits TRBJ2-7 better, so the J call may be wrong. There are 14 residues in the CDR3. Germline CDR1 is SGHVS and CDR2 is FNYEAQ. Here the CDR3 reads CASSLDTGFNEQYF. The CDR3, as DNA: TGTGCCAGCAGCTTAGACACAGGTTTTAACGAGCAGTACTTC.

This clonotype was detected a few times. The chain couples TRBV3-1 to TRBJ2-1, with D perhaps TRBD2 (6 bases). V was cut by 2 bases and J by 1 base, with 12 bases left in between. CDR1 and CDR2 (germline): LGHDT, YNNKEL (reference sequence). This CDR3 comprises 16 residues. The CDR3 DNA follows: TGTGCCAGCAGCCAACCGGCTAGCGCATCCTACAATGAGCAGTTCTTC. It encodes CASSQPASASYNEQFF.

The rearrangement uses TRBV7-9 and TRBJ2-7; 8 bases match TRBD1. Germline CDR1 and CDR2: SEHNR and FQNEAQ (reference sequence). The CDR3 runs 15 residues. Trimming at V came to 5 bases and at J to 2 bases, leaving 8 bases not matched to a gene. The CDR3 sequence: CASSHGQGSPYEQYF. CDR3 nucleotides: TGTGCCAGCAGCCACGGACAGGGTAGCCCCTACGAGCAGTACTTC. Filled out from reference TRBV7-9 and TRBJ2-7, the complete variable domain reads DTGVSQNPRHKITKRGQNVTFRCDPISEHNRLYWYRQTLGQGPEFLTYFQNEAQLEKSRLLSDRFSAERPKGSFSTLEIQRTEQGDSAMYLCASSHGQGSPYEQYFGPGTRLTVT.

The chain joins TRBV5-5 to TRBJ2-2, with D unclear. V lost 1 base, J lost 4 bases, and 20 bases lay in between. The CDR3 extends over 18 amino acids. Germline lookup yields CDR1 SGHKS and CDR2 YYEKEE (reference sequence). The CDR3 bases are TGTGCCAGCAGCTTGCGGTCCAGTCGGCTATTTGGCACCGGGGAGCTGTTTTTT. Amino acid sequence: CASSLRSSRLFGTGELFF.

V gene TRBV5-1 combines with J gene TRBJ2-1; 9 bases agree with TRBD2. V gave up 7 bases and J gave up 8 bases; unmatched junction bases: 13. Germline-derived CDR1 and CDR2 are SGHRS and YFSETQ. The CDR3 contains 15 residues. CDR3 bases: TGCGCCAGCTTTCGCGGGGCTAGCGGGGTGGATGAGCAGTTCTTC. It encodes CASFRGASGVDEQFF.

This clonotype was found a few times. The gene calls are TRBV21-1 and TRBJ2-7; the table's D call TRBD1 went unverified against the DNA. TRBV21-1 is marked as a pseudogene. The CDR3 spans 17 residues. The CDR3 coding sequence is TGTGCCAGCAGCAAAGCAGAGGGACAGGGGGAGGAATACGAGCAGTACTTC. Translation: CASSKAEGQGEEYEQYF.

This chain uses TRBV10-3 with TRBJ2-4; perhaps TRBD2 as D (5 bases). The V end lost 4 bases, the J end lost 10 bases, and 11 bases lay between the germline ends. The CDR3 is 12 residues long. From germline, CDR1 is ENHRY and CDR2 SYGVKD. The CDR3 region has the DNA TGTGCCATCAGTGGGCTAGAGGGAATTCAGTACTTC. This codes for CAISGLEGIQYF.

The chain is built from TRBV25-1 and TRBJ1-1, with D possibly matching TRBD1 (5 bases). Germline V gene lookup returns CDR1 MGHDK and CDR2 SYGVNS. The CDR3 is 14 amino acids. V was shortened by 2 bases and J by 3 bases, with 10 bases between the two germline ends. The CDR3: CASSEPGADTEAFF. The CDR3 nucleotides read TGTGCCAGCAGTGAACCCGGGGCAGACACTGAAGCTTTCTTT.

This clonotype was recorded a few times. The rearrangement uses TRBV18 and TRBJ2-5, with D tentatively TRBD1 (5 bases). In germline, CDR1 is KGHSH, CDR2 LQKENI. V shed 2 bases and J shed 2 bases, with 9 bases lying between them. CDR3 length: 14 residues. CDR3 loop: CASSPVRQQETQYF. CDR3 nucleotide sequence: TGTGCCAGCTCACCAGTTCGACAGCAAGAGACCCAGTACTTC.

This clonotype was recorded a few times. The V gene is TRBV29-1, the J gene TRBJ2-3; D is uncertain. This CDR3 has 13 amino acids. Trimming removed 8 bases at V and 8 bases at J, with 20 bases between. Germline V CDR1 and CDR2: SQVTM, ANQGSEA. CDR3 protein: CSLKEQTSSTQYF. The DNA for the CDR3 is TGCAGCTTAAAGGAACAGACTTCTAGTACGCAGTATTTT.

The table lists this clonotype with a count of one. A single base separates this from a much larger clone, so it may be a read error. DNA for the CDR3: TGTGCCAGCAGCATTAGCGGGGGGACCTACGAGCAGTACTTC. Translation gives CASSISGGTYEQYF. V is TRBV7-2 and J is TRBJ2-5; 10 bases line up with TRBD2. TRBJ2-7 explains the end of the DNA better; the J call may be wrong. This CDR3 has 14 residues. Germline CDR1 reads SGHTA; CDR2 reads FQGNSA.

The chain joins TRBV2 to TRBJ2-7, with TRBD2 as a possible D gene (7 bases). V gave up 3 bases and J gave up 6 bases, with 18 bases separating them. CDR3 length: 15 residues. In germline, CDR1 is SNHLY, CDR2 FYNNEI. For the CDR3, the DNA is TGTGCCAGCAGTGATTGGGAGGGGGTCAAGATCGAGCAGTACTTC. Its translation is CASSDWEGVKIEQYF.

The sample holds a few counts of this clonotype. The rearrangement links TRBV10-3 to TRBJ2-5; D tentatively fits TRBD1 or TRBD2 (5 bases each). The germline V and J ends were trimmed by 11 bases and 5 bases, with 18 bases remaining between them. Germline V gives CDR1 ENHRY, CDR2 SYGVKD. This CDR3 spans 13 amino acids. The CDR3 region is CAARARDGETQYF. CDR3 nucleotides: TGTGCCGCGAGGGCAAGGGACGGGGAGACCCAGTACTTC.

The chain employs TRBV27 and TRBJ1-5; unclear D gene. From germline, CDR1 is MNHEY and CDR2 SMNVEV (reference sequence). Trimming cost V 2 bases and J 0 bases, with 11 bases left between them. This CDR3 spans 16 amino acids. CDR3 DNA sequence: TGTGCCAGCAGTTTAATATCGGGGAATAGCAATCAGCCCCAGCATTTT. Its translation: CASSLISGNSNQPQHF.

The V gene is TRBV12-5, the J gene TRBJ2-5; TRBD1 matches 7 bases. The CDR3 runs to 16 residues. The junction had 6 bases not matched to a gene; V was cut back by 1 base and J by 1 base. CDR1 LGHNT and CDR2 FRNRAP come from the germline V gene. In nucleotides, the CDR3 is TGTGCTAGTGGTTTGGCCCTTCGACAGGGCCAAGAGACCCAGTACTTC. Residues: CASGLALRQGQETQYF.

The chain recombines TRBV12-3 or TRBV12-4 with TRBJ2-5, with 8 positions matching TRBD2. The CDR3 runs to 15 residues. The V gene end was trimmed by 6 bases and the J gene end by 5 bases; junction bases not matched to a gene: 11. DNA for the CDR3: TGTGCCAGCAGCACAACTTGGACTAGCAAGGAGACCCAGTACTTC. This translates into CASSTTWTSKETQYF.

The table lists this clonotype with a few counts. The junction does not match germline at one end; this may be a read error. The rearrangement uses TRBV6-5 and TRBJ1-1, with a possible D match to TRBD1 (6 bases). Germline V CDR1 and CDR2: MNHEY, SVGAGI. This CDR3 has 13 amino acids. CDR3 nucleotide sequence: TGTGCCAGCAGTACCCCCGGGGGCCCTGAAGCTCTCTTT. Its translation is CASSTPGGPEALF.